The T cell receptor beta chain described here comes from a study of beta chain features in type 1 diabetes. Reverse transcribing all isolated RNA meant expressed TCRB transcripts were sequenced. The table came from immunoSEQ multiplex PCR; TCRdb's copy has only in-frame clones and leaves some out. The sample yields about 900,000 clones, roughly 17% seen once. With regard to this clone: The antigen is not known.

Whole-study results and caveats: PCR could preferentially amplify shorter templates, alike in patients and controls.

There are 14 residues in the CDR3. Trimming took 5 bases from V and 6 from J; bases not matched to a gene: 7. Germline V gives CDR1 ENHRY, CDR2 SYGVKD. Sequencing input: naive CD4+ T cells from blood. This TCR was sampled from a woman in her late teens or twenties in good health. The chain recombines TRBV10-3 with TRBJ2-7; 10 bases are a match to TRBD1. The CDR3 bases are TGTGCCATCAGTCCAAGCCGGGACAGGGGCGAGCAGTACTTC. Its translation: CAISPSRDRGEQYF.